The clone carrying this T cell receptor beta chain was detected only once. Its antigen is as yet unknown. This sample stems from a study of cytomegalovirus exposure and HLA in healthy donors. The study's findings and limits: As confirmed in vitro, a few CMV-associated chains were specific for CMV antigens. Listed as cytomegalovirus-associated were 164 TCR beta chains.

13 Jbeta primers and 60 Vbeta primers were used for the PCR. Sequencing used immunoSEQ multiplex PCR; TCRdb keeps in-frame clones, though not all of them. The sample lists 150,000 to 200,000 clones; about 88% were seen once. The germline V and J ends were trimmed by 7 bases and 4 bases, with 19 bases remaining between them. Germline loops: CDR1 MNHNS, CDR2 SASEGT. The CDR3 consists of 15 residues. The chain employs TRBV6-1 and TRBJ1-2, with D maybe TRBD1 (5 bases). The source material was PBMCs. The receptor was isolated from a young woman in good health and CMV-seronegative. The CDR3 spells CASTPILGEGYGYTF. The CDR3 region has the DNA TGTGCCAGCACCCCAATCCTAGGGGAGGGCTATGGCTACACCTTC.